This T cell receptor beta chain appears in the sequencing data of a study of cytomegalovirus exposure and HLA in healthy donors. The PCR contained 60 Vbeta and 13 Jbeta primers. The protocol was immunoSEQ multiplex PCR, while the TCRdb copy is restricted to in-frame clones and leaves out a portion. Found here are roughly 86,000 clones, approximately 66% of them singletons; the top ten hold roughly 3.9%. Material: PBMCs. The TCR originated in a man between 25 and 39 years old in good health and CMV-seronegative.

CDR3 amino acids: CSARPMDTQYF. As DNA, the CDR3 is TGCAGTGCTAGGCCTATGGATACGCAGTATTTT. J is TRBJ2-3 and V is TRBV20-1; no clear D. The length of the CDR3 is 11 residues. The V end lost 3 bases, the J end lost 6 bases, and 7 bases lay between the germline ends. Per the germline V gene, CDR1 is DFQATT and CDR2 is SNEGSKA (reference sequence).